These 3 T cell receptor beta chains share one sample of origin, sequenced in a study of radiotherapy plus CTLA-4 blockade in lung cancer. Method: immunoSEQ multiplex PCR; TCRdb's copy keeps in-frame clones and lacks some. The sample has 95,000 to 150,000 clones, about 87% seen once. The material was peripheral blood, obtained from a patient treated with radiotherapy plus ipilimumab. The receptors here all came from a human donor with non-small cell lung cancer that progressed on radiotherapy plus ipilimumab.

The V call is TRBV6-5, the J call TRBJ1-2; 10 positions agree with TRBD1. Germline CDR1 MNHEY, CDR2 SVGAGI. The CDR3 extends over 14 amino acids. With V trimmed by 5 bases and J by 8 bases, 8 bases remained unmatched. CDR3 in amino acids: CASSPRQGARGYTF. For the CDR3, the DNA is TGTGCCAGCAGTCCGCGACAGGGGGCGAGGGGCTACACCTTC.

The chain employs TRBV14 and TRBJ1-2; 7 bases match TRBD1. V gave up 10 bases and J gave up 6 bases; unmatched junction bases: 11. CDR1 and CDR2 (germline): SGHDN, FVKESK. The CDR3 totals 13 residues. The DNA for the CDR3 is TGTGCCATCGCACATAAACAGGGGAATGGCTACACCTTC. Translating it yields CAIAHKQGNGYTF.

This chain connects TRBV6-6 to TRBJ1-1, with a possible D match to TRBD1 (6 bases). Germline CDR1 reads MNHNY; CDR2 reads SVGAGI (reference sequence). V was clipped by 7 bases and J by 6 bases, with 15 bases between them. CDR3 length: 13 residues. In DNA form, the CDR3 reads TGTGCCAGCACAGGACGGGGGCGTCCTGAAGCTTTCTTT. Translating it yields CASTGRGRPEAFF.